The rows below give T cell receptor beta chains drawn from one sample of a study of cytomegalovirus exposure and HLA in healthy donors. The method was immunoSEQ multiplex PCR; TCRdb's version includes in-frame clones alone and lacks a portion of them. The data show about 70,000 clones, around 70% seen once. What was sequenced was PBMCs. The receptors were gathered from a human donor in good health. CDR3s include the opening cysteine and the closing phenylalanine or tryptophan. The D gene is left open where the match is weak. Size tells how often a clone was seen (once, few, many) or the class of an expanded clone, and some rows leave it out.

d_gene	abundance	v_gene	j_gene	CDR3nt	CDR3aa
NA	NA	TRBV27	TRBJ1-2	TGTGCCAGCTCGGCGGCGTCCAGATATGGCTACACCTTC	CASSAASRYGYTF
TRBD2	NA	TRBV6-4	TRBJ2-1	TGTGCCAGCAGTGAGACTAGCGGGAGAAGCAATGAGCAGTTCTTC	CASSETSGRSNEQFF
NA	NA	TRBV18	TRBJ2-7	TGTGCCAGCTCACCAGGAATTGGGGGCGACGAGCAGTACTTC	CASSPGIGGDEQYF
NA	few	TRBV5-4	TRBJ1-5	TGTGCCAGCAGCTCTGACAACAATCAGCCCCAGCATTTT	CASSSDNNQPQHF
NA	NA	TRBV29-1	TRBJ2-3	TGCAGCGCCGTAGGGGGCACAGATACGCAGTATTTT	CSAVGGTDTQYF
NA	NA	TRBV5-1	TRBJ2-7	TGCGCCAGCAGCTTGATAACAGGACAGTACGTCTTC	CASSLITGQYVF
TRBD2	NA	TRBV27	TRBJ2-1	TGTGCCAGCAGTTTAAGGCCCGGGGGGTATAACAATGAGCAGTTCTTC	CASSLRPGGYNNEQFF
TRBD1	NA	TRBV7-8	TRBJ1-5	TGTGCCAGCAGCACCGGGACAGGGGTACAGCCCCAGCATTTT	CASSTGTGVQPQHF
NA	NA	TRBV5-1	TRBJ1-1	TGCGCCAGCCGTCGAGGACAGACGAACACTGAAGCTTTCTTT	CASRRGQTNTEAFF
NA	once	TRBV6-5	TRBJ1-5	TGTGCCAGCAGTTCTTCAGGCCAGCCCCAGCATTTT	CASSSSGQPQHF
NA	NA	TRBV5-1	TRBJ2-7	TGCGCCAGCAGCCCCCTATCCCTCTCCTACGAGCAGTACTTC	CASSPLSLSYEQYF
TRBD1	NA	TRBV6-6	TRBJ2-7	TGTGCCAGCAGTTACGGACAGGGCTCCTACGAGCAGTACTTC	CASSYGQGSYEQYF
TRBD1	few	TRBV19	TRBJ2-7	TGTGCCAGTAGTCCTTGGACAGGAACTTCCTACGAGCAGTACTTC	CASSPWTGTSYEQYF
NA	NA	TRBV10-1	TRBJ1-2	TGCGCCAGCAGTGATTTCCAGGGGAGTGGCTACACCTTC	CASSDFQGSGYTF
TRBD1	NA	TRBV11-2	TRBJ2-1	TGTGCCAGCAGCTTCGGGACAGGATACAATGAGCAGTTCTTC	CASSFGTGYNEQFF
NA	NA	TRBV5-1	TRBJ2-7	TGCGCCAGCAGCTTGTTACCAGGGGTTCAGTACGAGCAGTACTTC	CASSLLPGVQYEQYF
NA	NA	TRBV6-5	TRBJ2-4	TGTGCCAGCCGAGGCAGGGGAAGCAAAAACATTCAGTACTTC	CASRGRGSKNIQYF
NA	once	TRBV13	TRBJ2-4	TGTGCCAGCAGCCTTAAAAACATTCAGTACTTC	CASSLKNIQYF
NA	few	TRBV19	TRBJ2-6	TGTGCCAGTCACCTGGGCGGGGCCAACGTCCTGACTTTC	CASHLGGANVLTF
NA	NA	TRBV6-5	TRBJ2-7	TGTGCCAGCAGCTCCGGGACAAGGGAGTTATACGAGCAGTACTTC	CASSSGTRELYEQYF
TRBD1	NA	TRBV7-9	TRBJ1-2	TGTGCCAGCAGCCGCGGGACAGGGAACTATGGCTACACCTTC	CASSRGTGNYGYTF
NA	NA	TRBV10-3	TRBJ2-7	TGTGCCATCAGTAAGGACAGCTACGAGCAGTACTTC	CAISKDSYEQYF
NA	NA	TRBV5-1	TRBJ1-2	TGCGCCAGCAGCCTGACAATTAAGTTCTATGGCTACACCTTC	CASSLTIKFYGYTF
TRBD1	NA	TRBV25-1	TRBJ1-2	TGTGCCAGCAGTGGGACAGGGAACTATGGCTACACCTTC	CASSGTGNYGYTF
TRBD1	few	TRBV11-2	TRBJ2-1	TGTGCCAGCAGCTTTGACCGGGACAGCACATACAATGAGCAGTTCTTC	CASSFDRDSTYNEQFF
NA	NA	TRBV18	TRBJ1-2	TGTGCCAGCTCACCGGGGGGATTCAATGGCTACACCTTC	CASSPGGFNGYTF
TRBD1	NA	TRBV7-6	TRBJ2-3	TGTGCCAGCAGCCTCGGACAGGTCACAGATACGCAGTATTTT	CASSLGQVTDTQYF
NA	NA	TRBV25-1	TRBJ2-1	TGTGCCAGCATGACGGGATGGGATGAGCAGTTCTTC	CASMTGWDEQFF
TRBD1	NA	TRBV15	TRBJ2-6	TGTGCCACCAGCAGAGATAGTGTTGGGGACAGGGGGAGCTCTGGGGCCAACGTCCTGACTTTC	CATSRDSVGDRGSSGANVLTF
TRBD1	NA	TRBV5-1	TRBJ2-3	TGCGCCAGCAGCCAGGGGGACCCTAGCACAGATACGCAGTATTTT	CASSQGDPSTDTQYF
TRBD1	NA	TRBV12-5	TRBJ1-1	TGTGCTAGTGGTTTGACTCCGACCGGGACAGGCTTTACTGAAGCTTTCTTT	CASGLTPTGTGFTEAFF
TRBD1	NA	TRBV29-1	TRBJ1-2	TGCAGCGTTCTGACAGGGTTGGATCATGGCTACACCTTC	CSVLTGLDHGYTF
TRBD1	NA	TRBV30	TRBJ1-6	TGTGCCTGGGGACAGGGGGCGAATTCACCCCTCCACTTT	CAWGQGANSPLHF
TRBD1	NA	TRBV5-1	TRBJ2-7	TGCGCCAGCAGCCCCGGACAGGGGGCTTTGAACGAGCAGTACTTC	CASSPGQGALNEQYF
TRBD1	NA	TRBV5-4	TRBJ1-1	TGTGCCAGCAGCTTTTACGAGGGGGCCAGGGCGGGCACTGAAGCTTTCTTT	CASSFYEGARAGTEAFF
TRBD1	few	TRBV10-3	TRBJ1-3	TGTGCCATCAGGGCGACAGGGGGCCTCTCTGGAAACACCATATATTTT	CAIRATGGLSGNTIYF
NA	few	TRBV5-1	TRBJ1-2	TGCGCCAGCAGCTTGGATGGAGACTATGGCTACACCTTC	CASSLDGDYGYTF
TRBD2	NA	TRBV6-5	TRBJ2-3	TGTGCCAGCAGTTACCAAGCGGGAGGGGGCACAGATACGCAGTATTTT	CASSYQAGGGTDTQYF
TRBD2	NA	TRBV13	TRBJ2-1	TGTGCCAGCAGCTTAGTGTCGGGACTAGCGGGATATGAGCAGTTCTTC	CASSLVSGLAGYEQFF
NA	NA	TRBV15	TRBJ1-5	TGTGCCACCAGCAGAGACCAGACACCGGATGGGAATCAGCCCCAGCATTTT	CATSRDQTPDGNQPQHF
NA	NA	TRBV7-3	TRBJ1-5	TGTGCCAGCAGCTTAACGACGGGTCAGCCCCAGCATTTT	CASSLTTGQPQHF
TRBD1	NA	TRBV5-1	TRBJ2-1	TGCGCCAGCAGCTCGAGGCCCGGACAGGGATACAATGAGCAGTTCTTC	CASSSRPGQGYNEQFF
NA	NA	TRBV10-3	TRBJ2-7	TGTGCCATCAGTTTCGGACTCGGCTACGAGCAGTACTTC	CAISFGLGYEQYF
TRBD1	NA	TRBV7-3	TRBJ1-1	TGTGCCAGCAGCTTAAAAGGGGACAGTAGGACTGAAGCTTTCTTT	CASSLKGDSRTEAFF
NA	NA	TRBV27	TRBJ1-2	TGTGCCAGCAGTTTATCGGGGGGGTACTATGGCTACACCTTC	CASSLSGGYYGYTF
NA	NA	TRBV6-1	TRBJ1-1	TGTGCCAGCCGGGGGGCCGTCACTGAAGCTTTCTTT	CASRGAVTEAFF
TRBD1	NA	TRBV5-1	TRBJ2-5	TGCGCCAGCAGCTCCCCTCGGACAGGGCCCGGGACGGAGACCCAGTACTTC	CASSSPRTGPGTETQYF
NA	NA	TRBV15	TRBJ1-5	TGTGCCACCAGCAGTGGACACCTTATTGGTAGCAATCAGCCCCAGCATTTT	CATSSGHLIGSNQPQHF
NA	NA	TRBV30	TRBJ1-1	TGTGCCTGGGCCTGGGGCCTCGGTGAAGCTTTCTTT	CAWAWGLGEAFF
NA	NA	TRBV5-5	TRBJ2-5	TGTGCCAGCAGCTTGAGATCCGGGAGCGGCGAGACCCAGTACTTC	CASSLRSGSGETQYF
NA	NA	TRBV30	TRBJ1-4	TGTGCCTGGAGTGCAGGGGTTCAAGAAAAACTGTTTTTT	CAWSAGVQEKLFF
TRBD2	NA	TRBV4-1	TRBJ2-2	TGCGCCAGCAGCCAAGGTGGAGGGGGACTAGCGGGAACCGGGGAGCTGTTTTTT	CASSQGGGGLAGTGELFF
TRBD1	NA	TRBV14	TRBJ2-4	TGTGCCAGCAGCCAAGTTAGTTTCAAGGGGGCGAACATTCAGTACTTC	CASSQVSFKGANIQYF
NA	NA	TRBV6-5	TRBJ2-7	TGTGCCAGCAGTTTGTATCTGGGCCCCTCCTACGAGCAGTACTTC	CASSLYLGPSYEQYF
NA	NA	TRBV27	TRBJ2-1	TGTGCCAGCAGTTTATTCAGGGCAGACTACAATGAGCAGTTCTTC	CASSLFRADYNEQFF
TRBD1	NA	TRBV5-6	TRBJ2-7	TGTGCCAGCAGCCCCTGGACAGGGATGCACGAGCAGTACTTC	CASSPWTGMHEQYF